The subject of this entry is one T cell receptor beta chain. It has no known antigen specificity. Per-base qualities were not stored, and no clone one base away is much larger. The entire isolated RNA was reverse transcribed using the High Capacity cDNA Reverse Transcription Kit, and thus expressed TCRB transcripts were sequenced. Naive, central memory and regulatory T cell samples underwent deep immunoSEQ sequencing, averaging about 3.57 million total reads per sample. Sorted cells were lysed in RLT buffer, and RNA was extracted using DNase-treated RNeasy Micro or Mini kits according to cell number. Each cell subset was processed separately to prevent cross-contamination, with patient and healthy donor samples processed together. The immunoSEQ multiplex PCR was used to amplify TCRB sequences from cDNA, yielding 87-bp fragments that span the CDR3 region. Sequencing of the amplicons was performed on the Illumina HiSeq platform. The paper's data handling went like this. PCR bias was corrected computationally using synthetic template baselines, and reads within Hamming distance 2 were collapsed, with unmergeable singletons discarded. By aligning reads against IMGT, V, D and J genes, CDR3 length, and insertions or deletions at six rearrangement sites were assigned. Within each subset, clonotype counts were normalized to the number of sorted cells before true diversity and Gini coefficients were calculated with the tcR R package. Repertoire sharing was quantified using the overlap coefficient calculated on TCRB nucleotide sequences. As a proxy for the pre-selection repertoire, out-of-frame TCRB sequences from naive cells were analyzed. The table was pulled from immuneACCESS by TCRdb, which kept in-frame rearrangements only. Such tables lose some clones; where checked, under half of the loss comes from unresolved V genes, and the rest has no known cause. The V and J calls and clone size are taken from that table; D and trimming were inferred from the DNA. This sample holds approximately 380,000 clones; about 14% were observed only once. The top ten clonotypes cover roughly 0.017% of the sample.

Each donor gave one peripheral blood draw, approximately 110 mL on average, collected into heparinised tubes. A BD FACSAria II was used to sort naive, central memory, regulatory and stem cell-like memory CD4+ T cells with a panel that included CD45RO, CCR7, CD25, CD127, CD95 and CD27. A purity above 95% was achieved for all sorted populations. PBMCs were separated immediately by Lymphoprep density gradient centrifugation and were stained directly, without being cultured. So that batch effects would be minimized, each experiment stained and sorted samples in pairs, pairing one healthy donor with one patient. This record comes from a study of beta chain features in type 1 diabetes (dated by TCRdb to 2017 to 2018). With regard to the full study: Patients and healthy donors did not differ in mean age, gender distribution, total cell number or subset yield. A total of 107,917,701 sorted cells were examined across all samples, and a strong correlation was observed between cell number per subset and RNA yield. The study compared the TCRB repertoires of sorted circulating CD4+ T cell subsets in recently diagnosed type 1 diabetes patients with those in matched healthy donors. Regulatory and stem cell-like memory subsets were obtained from only 8 patients and about 8 healthy donors, while naive and central memory subsets were obtained from all 28 donors. Beyond this particular receptor, the publication reports: At VDJ recombination sites, patients with type 1 diabetes made fewer insertions and deleted more nucleotides, a pattern implying thymic rearrangement abnormalities. A moderate but significant shortening of TCRB CDR3 length was observed in type 1 diabetes patients in all four CD4+ subsets. Because cDNA rather than genomic DNA was sequenced, highly expressing activated cells could have been over-represented, although no difference in activation and CD3 levels was found between groups. Naive, central memory and regulatory TCRB repertoires appeared more similar among patients than among healthy donors. Shorter templates might have been favored by PCR, but patient and control samples were amplified and corrected together, so both groups would have been affected equally by any skew. Because the HLA sub-analyses included only small numbers of individuals, any influence of HLA type on TCRB rearrangement was left unresolved.

Cut back by 5 bases and 0 bases, the V and J ends lie 15 bases apart. From the cysteine through the phenylalanine, the CDR3 covers 16 amino acids. This entry keeps only the CDR3 DNA: 48 bases, framed from base 1. Sequences SGDLS (CDR1) and YYNGEE (CDR2) are obtained from the germline V gene. The chain employs TRBV9 and TRBJ2-1, with no confident D gene call. The sample taken for sequencing was naive CD4+ T cells from blood. In the paper's terms, the cell subset or site label means: true naive CD4+ T cells. This clonotype was obtained from a woman aged 18-35 years in good health. The DNA is as follows: TGTGCCAGCAGTGCGGCCCCGCTCAGCTCCTACAATGAGCAGTTCTTC. Its protein reads: CASSAAPLSSYNEQFF.